The clone carrying this T cell receptor beta chain was counted once. This specimen belongs to a study of control samples from healthy donors and cancer patients. Data came from immunoSEQ multiplex PCR; TCRdb stores just in-frame clones and leaves some out. The table has approximately 100,000 clones, about 89% seen once; the top ten hold 7.8%. V was trimmed by 6 bases and J by 2 bases, leaving 11 bases between them. CDR1 is MNHEY and CDR2 is SVGAGI in the germline V gene. This CDR3 comprises 13 residues. This sequence joins TRBV6-5 and TRBJ2-7; D is perhaps TRBD2 (6 bases). What was sequenced was blood. This receptor was taken from a young man in good health. Here the CDR3 DNA reads TGTGCCAGCAGGGGCGGGAATCCCTACGAGCAGTACTTC. This translates into CASRGGNPYEQYF.